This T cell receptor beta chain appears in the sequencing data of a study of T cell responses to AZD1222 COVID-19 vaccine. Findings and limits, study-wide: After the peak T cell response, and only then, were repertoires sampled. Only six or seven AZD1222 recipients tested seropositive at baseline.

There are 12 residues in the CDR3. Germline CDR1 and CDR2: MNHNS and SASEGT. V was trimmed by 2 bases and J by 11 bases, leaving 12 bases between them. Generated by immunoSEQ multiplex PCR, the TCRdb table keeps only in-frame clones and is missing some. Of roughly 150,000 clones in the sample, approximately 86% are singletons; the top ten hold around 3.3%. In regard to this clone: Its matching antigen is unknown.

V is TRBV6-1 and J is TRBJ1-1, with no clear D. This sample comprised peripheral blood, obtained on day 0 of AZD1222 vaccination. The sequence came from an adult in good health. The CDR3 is CASSERAGPAFF. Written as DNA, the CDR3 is TGTGCCAGCAGTGAAAGGGCGGGCCCGGCTTTCTTT.